The next 17 T cell receptor beta chains were all read from a single sample in a study of healthy donors' naive CD4 and CD8 T cells. Starting from around 500 ng of total RNA, TCR libraries were made with linear amplification. TCRdb called the reads again in MiXCR, with one record for every CDR3 protein. The sample has 200,000 or so distinct CDR3 sequences, about 70% seen once. The material sequenced was naive CD4+ and CD8+ T cells sorted from blood, pooled from several donors. These receptors were taken from a pool of human donors in good health; the sample pools cells from several healthy donors.

This clonotype has only a few counts. The V gene is TRBV29-1, the J gene TRBJ2-7; 7 nucleotides align to TRBD1. The CDR3 has 13 residues. CDR1 SQVTM and CDR2 ANQGSEA come from the germline V gene. With V trimmed by 7 bases and J by 4 bases, 10 bases remained unmatched. In DNA form, the CDR3 reads TGCAGCGCCACAGGACAGGCCTCATACGAGCAGTACTTC. Its protein is CSATGQASYEQYF.

The chain uses TRBV29-1 and TRBJ2-2; unclear D gene. This CDR3 comprises 15 residues. In germline, CDR1 is SQVTM, CDR2 ANQGSEA. Trimming removed 1 base at V and 5 bases at J, with 14 bases between. CDR3 DNA: TGCAGCGTTGAAGTCGATGATAGCTCGACCGGGGAGCTGTTTTTT. This translates into CSVEVDDSSTGELFF.

The CDR3 sequence is CASSALDRGANTEAFF. CDR3 coding DNA: TGTGCCAGCAGCGCGTTGGACAGGGGAGCGAACACTGAAGCTTTCTTT. The rearrangement uses TRBV11-2 and TRBJ1-1, with 9 bases identical to TRBD1. The CDR3 is made up of 16 amino acids. The ends lost 5 bases at V and 1 base at J; junction bases unmatched: 8. Germline CDR1 SGHAT, CDR2 FQNNGV.

The gene calls are TRBV7-6 and TRBJ1-3; D is unresolved. V was cut by 1 base and J by 0 bases, with 10 bases left in between. Germline values: CDR1 SGHVS, CDR2 FNYEAQ. This CDR3 region has 16 residues. The CDR3 loop is CASSLDRVNSGNTIYF. DNA of the CDR3: TGTGCCAGCAGCTTAGACCGGGTAAACTCTGGAAACACCATATATTTT. The whole variable domain, remainder taken from reference TRBV7-6 and TRBJ1-3, is GAGVSQSPRYKVTKRGQDVALRCDPISGHVSLYWYRQALGQGPEFLTYFNYEAQQDKSGLPNDRFSAERPEGSISTLTIQRTEQRDSAMYRCASSLDRVNSGNTIYFGEGSWLTVV.

The rearrangement uses TRBV4-1 and TRBJ1-1; D unclear. The CDR3 loop spans 14 amino acids. V was shortened by 4 bases and J by 4 bases, with 13 bases between the two germline ends. Germline CDR1 MGHRA, CDR2 YSYEKL. The CDR3 loop reads CASSPGGPPTEAFF. For the CDR3, the DNA is TGCGCCAGCAGCCCTGGTGGTCCTCCCACTGAAGCTTTCTTT.

The chain uses TRBV4-1 and TRBJ1-3, with D possibly being TRBD1 (5 bases). The CDR3 consists of 17 residues. The V and J ends lost 1 base and 0 bases respectively, with 13 bases between them. Germline CDR1 MGHRA, CDR2 YSYEKL. The CDR3: CASSQVVSGDSGNTIYF. Written as DNA, the CDR3 is TGCGCCAGCAGCCAAGTCGTTTCGGGGGACTCTGGAAACACCATATATTTT.

V gene TRBV4-1 combines with J gene TRBJ2-2; D is possibly TRBD1 (8 bases). Trimming took 0 bases from V and 5 from J, leaving 13 bases between them. This CDR3 has 16 amino acids. Looked up from germline, CDR1 is MGHRA and CDR2 is YSYEKL. The DNA for the CDR3 is TGCGCCAGCAGCCAAGACGGACAGGGAGGGACCGGGGAGCTGTTTTTT. Protein sequence: CASSQDGQGGTGELFF.

The rearrangement links TRBV6-5 to TRBJ1-1, with D tentatively TRBD1 (5 bases). CDR1 is MNHEY, CDR2 SVGAGI, per germline. The V gene lost 4 bases and the J gene lost 2 bases, with 11 bases spanning the gap. This CDR3 region has 14 residues. This chain's CDR3 is CASSSPQVNTEAFF. Here the CDR3 DNA reads TGTGCCAGCAGTTCCCCACAGGTAAACACTGAAGCTTTCTTT.

The chain employs TRBV27 and TRBJ1-5; TRBD1 matches at 9 bases. Germline V gives CDR1 MNHEY, CDR2 SMNVEV (reference sequence). This CDR3 is built from 14 residues. Losses at the gene ends were 4 bases for V and 2 bases for J; bases not matched to a gene: 0. Here the CDR3 DNA reads TGTGCCAGCAGTTGGACAGGGGGCAATCAGCCCCAGCATTTT. This gives the protein CASSWTGGNQPQHF.

This rearrangement joins TRBV19 to TRBJ2-7; D perhaps matches TRBD2 (5 bases). V dropped 6 bases and J dropped 2 bases, with 14 bases sitting between them. CDR3 length equals 14 residues. CDR1 is LNHDA, CDR2 SQIVND, per germline (reference sequence). The CDR3 DNA sequence: TGTGCCAGTAGCATCGCGATCGGGACCTACGAGCAGTACTTC. Translation gives CASSIAIGTYEQYF. Supplemented by reference TRBV19 and TRBJ2-7, the full variable domain reads DGGITQSPKYLFRKEGQNVTLSCEQNLNHDAMYWYRQDPGQGLRLIYYSQIVNDFQKGDIAEGYSVSREKKESFPLTVTSAQKNPTAFYLCASSIAIGTYEQYFGPGTRLTVT.

This clonotype was detected a few times. The chain uses TRBV29-1 and TRBJ2-3; 7 nucleotides match TRBD1. This CDR3 spans 13 amino acids. Germline CDR1 is SQVTM and CDR2 is ANQGSEA. The junction had 6 bases not matched to a gene; V was cut back by 7 bases and J by 2 bases. The CDR3 sequence is CSDRGSPTDTQYF. CDR3 DNA sequence: TGCAGCGACAGGGGCAGCCCCACAGATACGCAGTATTTT.

The rearrangement links TRBV6-6 to TRBJ1-1; 7 bases are shared with TRBD1. CDR3 length: 16 residues. With V trimmed by 0 bases and J by 7 bases, 11 bases remained unmatched. Germline values: CDR1 MNHNY, CDR2 SVGAGI (reference sequence). Here the CDR3 DNA reads TGTGCCAGCAGTTACTCGCCGGGACAGCTAGCCCTTGAAGCTTTCTTT. This sequence encodes CASSYSPGQLALEAFF.

The V and J genes are TRBV6-5 and TRBJ1-1; unclear D gene. The germline V gene has CDR1 MNHEY and CDR2 SVGAGI. The CDR3 totals 15 residues. Between the trimmed V and J ends, which lost 6 bases and 4 bases, there was a span of 18 bases. CDR3 protein: CASSPISDVGTEAFF. The CDR3 DNA sequence: TGTGCCAGCAGCCCTATATCCGATGTGGGCACTGAAGCTTTCTTT.

This chain joins TRBV29-1 and TRBJ2-1; D remains unclear. The CDR3 contains 14 residues. Trimming stripped 4 bases from V and 3 bases from J, with 13 bases between. Germline CDR1 and CDR2: SQVTM and ANQGSEA. The CDR3 protein is CSVGSGLRYNEQFF. The CDR3 bases are TGCAGCGTTGGGTCTGGTCTCCGCTACAATGAGCAGTTCTTC.

The chain couples TRBV2 to TRBJ2-1; D not certain. The CDR3 sequence is 12 residues long. Trimming cost V 8 bases and J 7 bases, with 12 bases left between them. Germline V lookup: CDR1 SNHLY, CDR2 FYNNEI. The CDR3 protein is CASCTENNEQFF. In DNA form, the CDR3 reads TGTGCCAGCTGCACGGAGAATAATGAGCAGTTCTTC.

J is TRBJ2-1 and V is TRBV19; D not resolved. CDR3 length: 13 residues. Deletions cut 5 bases from V and 5 bases from J, with 10 bases between. CDR1 is LNHDA and CDR2 is SQIVND in the germline V gene (reference sequence). CDR3 DNA: TGTGCCAGTAGTCTTAGCTTGGACAATGAGCAGTTCTTC. This sequence encodes CASSLSLDNEQFF.

The chain combines TRBV20-1 with TRBJ2-3; 10 bases map to TRBD1. The CDR3 has 16 residues. Germline V lookup: CDR1 DFQATT, CDR2 SNEGSKA (reference sequence). With 3 bases clipped from V and 6 bases from J, the junction kept 12 bases outside the gene matches. CDR3 amino acids: CSASRTKDRGLDTQYF. The CDR3 DNA follows: TGCAGTGCTAGCCGCACAAAAGACAGGGGGCTGGATACGCAGTATTTT.